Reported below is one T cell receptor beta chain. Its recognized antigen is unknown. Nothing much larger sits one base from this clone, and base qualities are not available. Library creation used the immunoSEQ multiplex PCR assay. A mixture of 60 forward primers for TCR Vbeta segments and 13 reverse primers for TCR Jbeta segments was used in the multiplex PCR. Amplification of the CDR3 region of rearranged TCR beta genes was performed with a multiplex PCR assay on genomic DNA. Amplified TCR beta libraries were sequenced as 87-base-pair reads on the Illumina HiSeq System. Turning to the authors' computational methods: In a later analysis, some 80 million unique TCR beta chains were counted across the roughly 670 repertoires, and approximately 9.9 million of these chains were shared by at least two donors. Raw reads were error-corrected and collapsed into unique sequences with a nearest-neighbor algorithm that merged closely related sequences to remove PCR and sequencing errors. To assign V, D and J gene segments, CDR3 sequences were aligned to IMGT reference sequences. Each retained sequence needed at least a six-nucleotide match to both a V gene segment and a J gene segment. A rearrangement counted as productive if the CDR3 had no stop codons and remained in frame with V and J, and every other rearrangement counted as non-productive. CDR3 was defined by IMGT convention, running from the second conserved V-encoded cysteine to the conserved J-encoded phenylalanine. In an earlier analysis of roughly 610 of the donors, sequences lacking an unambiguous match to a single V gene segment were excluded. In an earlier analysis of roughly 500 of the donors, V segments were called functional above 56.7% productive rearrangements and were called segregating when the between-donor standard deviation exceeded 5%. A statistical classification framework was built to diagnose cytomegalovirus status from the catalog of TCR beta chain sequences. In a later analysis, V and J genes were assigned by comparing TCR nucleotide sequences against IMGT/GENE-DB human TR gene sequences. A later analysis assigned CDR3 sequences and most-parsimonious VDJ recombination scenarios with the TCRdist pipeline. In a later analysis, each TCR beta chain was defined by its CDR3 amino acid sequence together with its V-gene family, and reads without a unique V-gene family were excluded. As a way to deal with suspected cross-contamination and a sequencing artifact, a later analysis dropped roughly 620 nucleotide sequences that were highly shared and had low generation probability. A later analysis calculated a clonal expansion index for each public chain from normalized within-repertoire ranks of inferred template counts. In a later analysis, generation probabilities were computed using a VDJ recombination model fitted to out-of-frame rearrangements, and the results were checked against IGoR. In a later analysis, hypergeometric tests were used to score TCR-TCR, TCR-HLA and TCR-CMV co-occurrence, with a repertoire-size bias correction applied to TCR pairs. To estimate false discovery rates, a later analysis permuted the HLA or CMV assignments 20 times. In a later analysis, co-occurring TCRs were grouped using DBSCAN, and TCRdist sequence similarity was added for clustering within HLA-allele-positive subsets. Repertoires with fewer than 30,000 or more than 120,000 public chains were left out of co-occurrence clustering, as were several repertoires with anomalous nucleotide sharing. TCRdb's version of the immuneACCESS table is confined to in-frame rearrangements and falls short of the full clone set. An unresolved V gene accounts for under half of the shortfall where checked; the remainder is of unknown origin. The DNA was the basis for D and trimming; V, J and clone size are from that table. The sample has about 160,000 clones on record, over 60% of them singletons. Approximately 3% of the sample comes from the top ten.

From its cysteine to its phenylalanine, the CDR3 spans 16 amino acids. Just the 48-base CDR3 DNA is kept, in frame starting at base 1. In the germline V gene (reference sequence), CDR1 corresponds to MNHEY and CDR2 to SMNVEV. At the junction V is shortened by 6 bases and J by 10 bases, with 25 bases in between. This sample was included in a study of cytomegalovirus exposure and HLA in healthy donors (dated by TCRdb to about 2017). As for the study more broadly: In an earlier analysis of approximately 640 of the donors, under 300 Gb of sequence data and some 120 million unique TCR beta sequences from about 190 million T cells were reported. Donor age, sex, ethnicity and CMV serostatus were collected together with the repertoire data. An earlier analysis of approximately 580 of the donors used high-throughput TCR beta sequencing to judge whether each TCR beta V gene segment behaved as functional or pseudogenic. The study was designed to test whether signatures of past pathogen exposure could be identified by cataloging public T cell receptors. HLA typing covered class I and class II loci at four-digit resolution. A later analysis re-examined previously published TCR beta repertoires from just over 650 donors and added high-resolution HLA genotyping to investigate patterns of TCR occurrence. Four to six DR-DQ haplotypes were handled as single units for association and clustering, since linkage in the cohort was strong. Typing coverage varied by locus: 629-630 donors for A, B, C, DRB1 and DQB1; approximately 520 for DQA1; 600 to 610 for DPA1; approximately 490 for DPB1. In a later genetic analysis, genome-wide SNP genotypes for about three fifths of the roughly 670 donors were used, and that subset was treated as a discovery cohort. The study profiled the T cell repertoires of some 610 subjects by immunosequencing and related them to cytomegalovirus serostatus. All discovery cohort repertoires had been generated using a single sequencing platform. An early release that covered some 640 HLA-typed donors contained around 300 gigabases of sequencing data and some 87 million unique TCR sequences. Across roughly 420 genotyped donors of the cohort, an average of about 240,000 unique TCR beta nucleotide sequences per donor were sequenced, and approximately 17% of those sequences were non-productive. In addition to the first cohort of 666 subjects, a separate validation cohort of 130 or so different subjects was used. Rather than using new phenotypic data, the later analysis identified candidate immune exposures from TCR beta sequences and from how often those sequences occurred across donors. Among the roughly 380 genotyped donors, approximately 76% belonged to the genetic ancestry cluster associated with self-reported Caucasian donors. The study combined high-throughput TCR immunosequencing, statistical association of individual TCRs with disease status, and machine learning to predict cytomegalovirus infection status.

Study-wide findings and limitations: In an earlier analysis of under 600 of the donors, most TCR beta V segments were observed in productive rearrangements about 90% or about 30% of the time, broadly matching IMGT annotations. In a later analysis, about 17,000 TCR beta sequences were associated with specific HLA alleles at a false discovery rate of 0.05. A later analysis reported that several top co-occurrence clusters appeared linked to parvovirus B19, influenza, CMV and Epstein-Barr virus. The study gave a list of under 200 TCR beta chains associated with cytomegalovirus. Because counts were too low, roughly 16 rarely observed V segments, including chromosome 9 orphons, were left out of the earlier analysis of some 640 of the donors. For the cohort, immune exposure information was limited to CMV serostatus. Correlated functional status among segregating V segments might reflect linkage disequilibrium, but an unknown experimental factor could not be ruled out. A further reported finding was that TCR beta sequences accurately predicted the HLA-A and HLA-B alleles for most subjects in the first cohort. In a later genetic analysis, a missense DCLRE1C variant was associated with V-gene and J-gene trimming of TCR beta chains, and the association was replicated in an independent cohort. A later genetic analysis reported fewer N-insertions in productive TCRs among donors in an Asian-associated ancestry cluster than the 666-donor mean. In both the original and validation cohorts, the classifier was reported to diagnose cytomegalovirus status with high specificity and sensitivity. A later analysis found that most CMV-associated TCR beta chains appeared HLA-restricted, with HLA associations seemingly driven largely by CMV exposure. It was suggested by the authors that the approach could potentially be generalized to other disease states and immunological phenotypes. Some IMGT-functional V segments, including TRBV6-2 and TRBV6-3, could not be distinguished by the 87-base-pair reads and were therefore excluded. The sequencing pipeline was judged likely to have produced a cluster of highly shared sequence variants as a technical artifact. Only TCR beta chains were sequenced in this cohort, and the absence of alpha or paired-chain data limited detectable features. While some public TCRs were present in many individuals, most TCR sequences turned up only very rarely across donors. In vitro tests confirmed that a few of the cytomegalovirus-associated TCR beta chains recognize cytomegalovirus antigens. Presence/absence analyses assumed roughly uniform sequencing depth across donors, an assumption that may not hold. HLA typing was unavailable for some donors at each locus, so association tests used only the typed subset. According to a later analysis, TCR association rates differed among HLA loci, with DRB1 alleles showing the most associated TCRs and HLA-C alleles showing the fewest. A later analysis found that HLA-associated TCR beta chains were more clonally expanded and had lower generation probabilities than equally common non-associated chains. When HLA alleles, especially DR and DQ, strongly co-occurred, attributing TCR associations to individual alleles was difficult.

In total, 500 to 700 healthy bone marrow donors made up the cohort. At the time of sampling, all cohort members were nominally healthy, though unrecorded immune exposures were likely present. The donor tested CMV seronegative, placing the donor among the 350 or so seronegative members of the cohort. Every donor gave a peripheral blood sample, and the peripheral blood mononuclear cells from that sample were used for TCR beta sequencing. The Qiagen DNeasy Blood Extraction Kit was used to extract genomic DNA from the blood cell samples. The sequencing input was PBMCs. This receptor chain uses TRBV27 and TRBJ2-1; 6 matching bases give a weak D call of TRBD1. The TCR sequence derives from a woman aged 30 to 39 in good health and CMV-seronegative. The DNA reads TGTGCCAGCAGCTTTATCCCTCGGGGCAGGGGTGGCGAGCAGTTCTTC. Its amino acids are CASSFIPRGRGGEQFF.